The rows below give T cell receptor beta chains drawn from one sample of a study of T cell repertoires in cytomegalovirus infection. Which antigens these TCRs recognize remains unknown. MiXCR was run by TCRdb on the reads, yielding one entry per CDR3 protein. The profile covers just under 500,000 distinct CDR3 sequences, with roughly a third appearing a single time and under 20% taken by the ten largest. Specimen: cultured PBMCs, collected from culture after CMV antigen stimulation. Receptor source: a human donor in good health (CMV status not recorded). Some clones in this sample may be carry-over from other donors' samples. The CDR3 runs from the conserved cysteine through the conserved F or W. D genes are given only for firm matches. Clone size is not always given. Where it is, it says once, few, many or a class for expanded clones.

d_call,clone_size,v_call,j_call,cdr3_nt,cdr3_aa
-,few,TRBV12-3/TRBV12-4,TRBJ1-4,TGTGCCAGCAGTTCGAATGAAAAACTGTTTTTT,CASSSNEKLFF
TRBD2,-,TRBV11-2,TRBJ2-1,TGTGCCAGCAGTCCTAGAATAGCGGGGTTTCATGAGCAGTTCTTC,CASSPRIAGFHEQFF
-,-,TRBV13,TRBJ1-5,TGTGCCAGCAGCTCTAGGGGGAGCAATCAGCCCCAGCATTTT,CASSSRGSNQPQHF
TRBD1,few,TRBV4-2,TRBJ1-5,TGTGCCAGCAGCCAAGATGACAGGGATCAGCCCCAGCATTTT,CASSQDDRDQPQHF
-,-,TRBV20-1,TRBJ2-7,TGCAGTGCGCCCGGGACTTTCTCCTACGAGCAGTACTTC,CSAPGTFSYEQYF
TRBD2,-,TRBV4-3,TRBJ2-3,TGCGCCAGCAGCCAAGATAGGGCTAGCGGGGGTCAAGCTACGCAGTATTTT,CASSQDRASGGQATQYF
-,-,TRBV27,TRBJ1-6,TGTGCCAGCAGTGTTCTCCAAGGAGGTTCACCCCTCCACTTT,CASSVLQGGSPLHF
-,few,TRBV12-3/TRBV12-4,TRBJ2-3,TGTGCCAGCAGTCTCTCGGGAGCCCCGGTAGATACGCAGTATTTT,CASSLSGAPVDTQYF
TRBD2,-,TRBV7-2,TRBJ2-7,TGTGCCAGCAGCTTAAACCCGGGAGGGCGATACGAGCAGTACTTC,CASSLNPGGRYEQYF
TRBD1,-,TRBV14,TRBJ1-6,TGTGCCAGCAGCCATCGGACAGGGGGAGGTAATTCACCCCTCCACTTT,CASSHRTGGGNSPLHF
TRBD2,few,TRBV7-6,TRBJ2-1,TGTGCCAGCAGCGTACTGACTAGCGGGAGCGGGAATGAGCAGTTCTTC,CASSVLTSGSGNEQFF
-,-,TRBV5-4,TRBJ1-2,TGTGCCAGCAGCTTGGGGGGGGCGCAGTCCAACTATGGCTACACCTTC,CASSLGGAQSNYGYTF
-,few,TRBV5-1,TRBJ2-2,TGCGCCAGCAGCTTGGCCGGACTACAGAACACCGGGGAGCTGTTTTTT,CASSLAGLQNTGELFF
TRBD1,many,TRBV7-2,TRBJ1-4,TGTGCCAGCAGCTTAAATTCAGGGGGAACTAATGAAAAACTGTTTTTT,CASSLNSGGTNEKLFF
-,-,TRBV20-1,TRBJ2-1,TGCAGTGCCCAGCGAGGGCCTCTCTCCTACAATGAGCAGTTCTTC,CSAQRGPLSYNEQFF
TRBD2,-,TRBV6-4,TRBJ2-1,TGTGCCAGCAGTCTTTGGACTAGCGGCGTGAATGAGCAGTTCTTC,CASSLWTSGVNEQFF
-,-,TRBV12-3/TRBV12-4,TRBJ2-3,TGTGCCAGCAGTTTAGCACCTGGCCTGACAGATACGCAGTATTTT,CASSLAPGLTDTQYF
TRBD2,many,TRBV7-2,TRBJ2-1,TGTGCCAGCGCGGCTAGCGGGGACCTTTACAATGAGCAGTTCTTC,CASAASGDLYNEQFF
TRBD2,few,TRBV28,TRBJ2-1,TGTGCCAGCTGGACTAGCGGGATCAATGAGCAGTTCTTC,CASWTSGINEQFF
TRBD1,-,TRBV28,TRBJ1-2,TGTGCCAGCAGCTATGACAGGGGGCATGGCTACACCTTC,CASSYDRGHGYTF
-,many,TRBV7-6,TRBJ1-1,TGTGCCAGCAGTGACCCTAGGGCAGGGAACACTGAAGCTTTCTTT,CASSDPRAGNTEAFF
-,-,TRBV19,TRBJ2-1,TGTGCCAGTAGTAGGGGGTTTGAGCAGTTCTTC,CASSRGFEQFF